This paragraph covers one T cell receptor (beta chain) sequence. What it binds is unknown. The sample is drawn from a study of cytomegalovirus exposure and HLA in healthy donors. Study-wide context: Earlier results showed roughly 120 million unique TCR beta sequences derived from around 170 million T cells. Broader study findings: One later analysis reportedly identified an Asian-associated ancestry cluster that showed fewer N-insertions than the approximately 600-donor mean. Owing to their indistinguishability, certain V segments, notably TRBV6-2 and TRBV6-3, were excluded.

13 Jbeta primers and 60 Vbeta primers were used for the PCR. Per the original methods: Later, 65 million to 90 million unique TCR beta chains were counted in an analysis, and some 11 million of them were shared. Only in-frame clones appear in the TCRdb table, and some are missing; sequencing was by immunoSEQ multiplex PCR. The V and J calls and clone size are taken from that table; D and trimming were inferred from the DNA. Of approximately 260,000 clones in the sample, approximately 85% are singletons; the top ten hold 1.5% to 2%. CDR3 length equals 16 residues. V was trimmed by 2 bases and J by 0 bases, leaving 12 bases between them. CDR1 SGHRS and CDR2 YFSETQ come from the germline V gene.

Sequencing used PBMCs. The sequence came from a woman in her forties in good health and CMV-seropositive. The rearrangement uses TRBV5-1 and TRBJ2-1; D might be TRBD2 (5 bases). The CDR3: CASSLPSPSSYNEQFF. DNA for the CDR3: TGCGCCAGCAGCTTACCTAGCCCTAGCTCCTACAATGAGCAGTTCTTC.